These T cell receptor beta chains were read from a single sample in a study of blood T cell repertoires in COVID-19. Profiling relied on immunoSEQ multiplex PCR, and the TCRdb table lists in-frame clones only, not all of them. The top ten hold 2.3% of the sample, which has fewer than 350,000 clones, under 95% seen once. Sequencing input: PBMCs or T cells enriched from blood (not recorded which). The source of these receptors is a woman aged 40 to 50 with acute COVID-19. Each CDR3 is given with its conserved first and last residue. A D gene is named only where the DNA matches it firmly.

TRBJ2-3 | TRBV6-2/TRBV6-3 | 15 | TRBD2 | CASSYTGTTTDTQYF
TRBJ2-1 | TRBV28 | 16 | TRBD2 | CASSSRRPSGGHEQFF
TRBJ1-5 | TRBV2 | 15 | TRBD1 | CASNMGQGSNQPQHF
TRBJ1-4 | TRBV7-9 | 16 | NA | CASSLKVGATNEKLFF
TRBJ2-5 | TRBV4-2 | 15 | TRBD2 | CASSQSWGGQETQYF
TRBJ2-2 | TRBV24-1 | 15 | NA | CAILEGRRNTGELFF
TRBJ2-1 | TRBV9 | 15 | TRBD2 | CASSVGSGNYNEQFF
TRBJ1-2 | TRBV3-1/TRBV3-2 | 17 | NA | CASSQDPGTPRNYGYTF
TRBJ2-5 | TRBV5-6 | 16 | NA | CASSFRGRDWGETQYF
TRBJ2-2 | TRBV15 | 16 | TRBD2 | CATRGLAGGYTGELFF
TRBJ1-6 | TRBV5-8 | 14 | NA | CASSPSDRRSPLHF
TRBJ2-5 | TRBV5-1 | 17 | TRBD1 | CASSQLMGTGGPETQYF
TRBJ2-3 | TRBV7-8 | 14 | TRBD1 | CASSPRDRADTQYF
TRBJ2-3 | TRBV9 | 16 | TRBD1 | CASSPGQGARTDTQYF
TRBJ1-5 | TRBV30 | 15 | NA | CAWSVGGRGNQPQHF
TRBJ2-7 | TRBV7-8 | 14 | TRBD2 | CASSLSGRSYEQYF
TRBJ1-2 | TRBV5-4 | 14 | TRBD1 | CASSPQTGGDGYTF
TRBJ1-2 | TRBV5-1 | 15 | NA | CASSPREEANYGYTF
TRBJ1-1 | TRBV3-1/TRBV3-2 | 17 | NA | CASSQAKDRRLNTEAFF
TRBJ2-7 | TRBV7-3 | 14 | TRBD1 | CASSSPGQGREQYF
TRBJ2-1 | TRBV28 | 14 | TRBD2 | CATHAGGVSFEQFF
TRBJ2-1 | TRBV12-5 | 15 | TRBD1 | CASGLETGSYNEQFF
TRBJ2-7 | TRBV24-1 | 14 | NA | CATSAGSGSYEQYF
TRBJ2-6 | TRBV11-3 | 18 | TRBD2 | CASSRALAGASGANVLTF
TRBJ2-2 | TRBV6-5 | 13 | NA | CASSNSHTGELFF
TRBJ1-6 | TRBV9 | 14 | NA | CASSVAREGSPLHF
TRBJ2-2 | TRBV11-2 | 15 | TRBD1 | CASSSIQGVRGELFF
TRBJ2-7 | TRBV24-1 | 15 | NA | CATSSSDPGNYEQYF
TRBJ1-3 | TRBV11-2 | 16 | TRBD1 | CASSFRTGASGNTIYF
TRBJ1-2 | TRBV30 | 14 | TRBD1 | CAWGGDGTGIGYTF
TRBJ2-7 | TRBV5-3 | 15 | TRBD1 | CARSFPGTGFRGQYF
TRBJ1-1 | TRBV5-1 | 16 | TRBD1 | CASSRPYRGKNTEAFF
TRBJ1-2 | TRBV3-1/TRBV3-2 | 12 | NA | CASSHGTSGYTF
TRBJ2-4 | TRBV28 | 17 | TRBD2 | CASSPAGQYTAKNIQYF
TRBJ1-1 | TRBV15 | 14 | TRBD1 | CATTSRGKTGGAFF
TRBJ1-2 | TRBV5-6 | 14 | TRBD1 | CASSLEQGVGGYTF
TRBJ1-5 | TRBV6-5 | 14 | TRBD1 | CASTKGQAGGPQHF
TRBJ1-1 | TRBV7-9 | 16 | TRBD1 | CASSSAGTGSSPEAFF
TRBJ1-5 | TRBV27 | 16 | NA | CASSPLVGGSNQPQHF
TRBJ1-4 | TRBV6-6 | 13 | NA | CASRTGGGEKLFF
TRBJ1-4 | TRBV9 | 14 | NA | CASSVEQFNEKLFF
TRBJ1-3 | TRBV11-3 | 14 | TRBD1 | CASSTQGVGNTIYF
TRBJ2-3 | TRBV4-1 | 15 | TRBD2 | CASSSTGRRADTQYF
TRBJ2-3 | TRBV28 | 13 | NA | CASSLVHTDTQYF
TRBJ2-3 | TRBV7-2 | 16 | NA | CASSRVGPRGTDTQYF
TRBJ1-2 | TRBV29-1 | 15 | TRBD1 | CSVEMGLDRAYGYTF
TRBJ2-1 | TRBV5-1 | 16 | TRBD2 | CASRPSSGGVYNEQFF
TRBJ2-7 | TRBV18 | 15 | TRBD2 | CASSPGGGNSYEQYF
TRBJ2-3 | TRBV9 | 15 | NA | CASSVGRTGTDTQYF
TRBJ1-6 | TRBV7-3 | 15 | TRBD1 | CASSRDSTRGSPLHF
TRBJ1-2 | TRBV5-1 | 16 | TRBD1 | CASSLSAGTGSKGYTF
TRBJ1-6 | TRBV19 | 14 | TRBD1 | CASSGTGQNSPLHF
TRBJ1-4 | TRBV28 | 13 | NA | CASSLSRNEKLFF
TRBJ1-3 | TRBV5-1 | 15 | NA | CASSLEGNSGNTIYF
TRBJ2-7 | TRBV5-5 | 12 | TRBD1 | CASKSGGYEQYF
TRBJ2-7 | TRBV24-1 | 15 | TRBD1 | CATSDPGQGHYEQYF
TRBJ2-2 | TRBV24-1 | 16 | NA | CATSEEGTANTGELFF
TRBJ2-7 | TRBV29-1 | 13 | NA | CSVAGRVSYEQYF
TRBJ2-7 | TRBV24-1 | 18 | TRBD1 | CATSDLSAGTGCSYEQYF
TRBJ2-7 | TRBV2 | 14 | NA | CASSDSRVEYEQYF